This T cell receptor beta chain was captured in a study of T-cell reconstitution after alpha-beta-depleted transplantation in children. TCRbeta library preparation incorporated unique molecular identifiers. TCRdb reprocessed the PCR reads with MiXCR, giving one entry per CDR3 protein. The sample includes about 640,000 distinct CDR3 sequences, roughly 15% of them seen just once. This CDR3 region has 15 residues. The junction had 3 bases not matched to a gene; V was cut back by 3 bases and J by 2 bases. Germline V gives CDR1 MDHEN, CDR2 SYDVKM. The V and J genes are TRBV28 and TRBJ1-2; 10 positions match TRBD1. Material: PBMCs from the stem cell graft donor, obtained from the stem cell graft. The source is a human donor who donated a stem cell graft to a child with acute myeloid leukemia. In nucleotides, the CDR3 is TGTGCCAGCAGTTTTACGGGACAGGGGAACTATGGCTACACCTTC. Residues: CASSFTGQGNYGYTF.